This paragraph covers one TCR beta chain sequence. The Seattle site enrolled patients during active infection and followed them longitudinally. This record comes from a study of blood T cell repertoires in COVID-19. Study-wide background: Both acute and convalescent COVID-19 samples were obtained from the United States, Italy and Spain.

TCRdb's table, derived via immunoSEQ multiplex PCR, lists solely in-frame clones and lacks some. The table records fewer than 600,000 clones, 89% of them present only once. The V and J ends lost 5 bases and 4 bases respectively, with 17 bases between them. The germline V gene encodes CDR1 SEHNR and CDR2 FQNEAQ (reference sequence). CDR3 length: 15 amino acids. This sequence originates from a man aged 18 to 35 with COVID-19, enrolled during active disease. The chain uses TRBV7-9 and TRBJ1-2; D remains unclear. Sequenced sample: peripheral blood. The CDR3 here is CASSIGHEGGYGYTF. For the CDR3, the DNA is TGTGCCAGCAGCATCGGTCACGAGGGTGGCTATGGCTACACCTTC.